The 32 T cell receptor beta chains below were found in one sample sequenced in a study of blood T cell repertoires in COVID-19. Clones were read by immunoSEQ multiplex PCR, and TCRdb kept only the in-frame ones, dropping some. The sample yields 150,000 or so clones, approximately 88% seen once. Sequenced: peripheral blood. The receptors stem from a man aged 45 to 65 with acute or convalescent COVID-19.

The gene calls are TRBV7-2 and TRBJ1-2; D is possibly TRBD1 (6 bases). V lost 5 bases to trimming and J lost 6 bases, with 22 bases between them. This CDR3 contains 16 residues. Germline lookup yields CDR1 SGHTA and CDR2 FQGNSA. CDR3 loop: CASSTRGGGFWDGYTF. The CDR3 nucleotides are TGTGCCAGCAGCACCCGCGGGGGGGGCTTTTGGGATGGCTACACCTTC.

Comments on this clone: Distinct nucleotide sequences in the sample also encode this CDR3. As DNA, the CDR3 is TGTGCCAGCAGTTTAACAGGAAACTATGGCTACACCTTC. It is translated as CASSLTGNYGYTF. The chain combines TRBV27 with TRBJ1-2; TRBD1 might be the D (5 bases). CDR3 size: 13 residues. V lost 2 bases, J lost 2 bases, and 6 bases lay in between. CDR1 and CDR2 from the germline V gene are MNHEY and SMNVEV (reference sequence).

This sequence joins TRBV5-6 and TRBJ1-6, with D unresolved. Germline-derived CDR1 and CDR2 are SGHDT and YYEEEE. The CDR3 is 16 residues long. V shed 0 bases and J shed 8 bases, with 15 bases lying between them. This chain's CDR3 is CASSLVPGARDSPLHF. For the CDR3, the DNA is TGTGCCAGCAGCTTGGTCCCGGGCGCGAGGGATTCACCCCTCCACTTT.

The gene calls are TRBV5-4 and TRBJ2-1, with TRBD2 matching over 8 bases. The CDR3 runs to 14 residues. Germline V lookup: CDR1 SGHNT, CDR2 YYREEE (reference sequence). V lost 7 bases, J lost 0 bases, and 3 bases stayed unmatched. CDR3: CASASGGSYNEQFF. Here the CDR3 DNA reads TGTGCCAGCGCCAGCGGGGGCTCCTACAATGAGCAGTTCTTC.

The rearrangement joins TRBV19 to TRBJ2-5; TRBD2 is a possible D gene (6 bases). V shed 6 bases and J shed 5 bases, with 16 bases lying between them. CDR1 and CDR2 from the germline V gene are LNHDA and SQIVND (reference sequence). The CDR3 has 14 amino acids. This CDR3 is CASSLNGGSETQYF. DNA of the CDR3: TGTGCCAGTAGCCTAAACGGGGGTTCCGAGACCCAGTACTTC.

This chain uses TRBV5-1 with TRBJ1-2; TRBD1 matches at 8 bases. The CDR3 has 16 amino acids. V dropped 0 bases and J dropped 8; count of bases not matched to a gene: 12. The germline gives CDR1 SGHRS, CDR2 YFSETQ. CDR3 protein: CASSLAEAGGSSGYTF. CDR3 coding DNA: TGCGCCAGCAGCTTGGCCGAGGCAGGGGGCTCGTCCGGCTACACCTTC.

The chain joins TRBV15 to TRBJ2-5; 10 bases align to TRBD1. The V and J ends lost 2 bases and 4 bases, in that order; junction bases with no gene match: 16. CDR3 length equals 19 residues. The germline gives CDR1 LNHNV, CDR2 YYDKDF (reference sequence). CDR3: CATSRYPGRTGGFGETQYF. CDR3 in DNA: TGTGCCACCAGCAGATACCCCGGTCGGACAGGGGGGTTTGGAGAGACCCAGTACTTC.

This clone showed up just once. This chain joins TRBV28 and TRBJ1-3; D might be TRBD1 (6 bases). The CDR3 is made up of 16 amino acids. The V end was cut by 6 bases, the J end by 3 bases, with 18 bases between. Germline V CDR1 and CDR2: MDHEN, SYDVKM. CDR3 DNA: TGTGCCAGCAGGAAGGGAATAGGACAGCTTGGAAACACCATATATTTT. Translation: CASRKGIGQLGNTIYF.

The rearrangement links TRBV9 to TRBJ2-7; 8 nucleotides agree with TRBD2. Germline assignment: CDR1 SGDLS and CDR2 YYNGEE. The CDR3 spans 15 residues. With 4 bases clipped from V and 8 bases from J, the junction kept 14 bases outside the gene matches. The CDR3 region has the DNA TGTGCCAGCAGCTCCAGCTCCGGGACTAGTACGAAGCAGTACTTC. This codes for CASSSSSGTSTKQYF.

This clone was observed a single time. One end of the junction fails to match germline, which may point to a read error. The chain uses TRBV7-9 and TRBJ1-1, with TRBD1 matching 10 bases. Germline V lookup: CDR1 SEHNR, CDR2 FQNEAQ (reference sequence). The CDR3 is 12 amino acids. CDR3 nucleotides: TGTGCCAGCAGCGCTGACAGGGGGCTGAAGGACTTT. This sequence encodes CASSADRGLKDF.

This clone was picked up a small number of times. The chain is built from TRBV30 and TRBJ1-2; D might be TRBD1 (5 bases). Trimming took off 2 bases at V and 5 bases at J, with 9 bases between the two ends. This CDR3 contains 12 residues. Germline V lookup: CDR1 GTSNPN, CDR2 SVGIG (reference sequence). The CDR3 loop reads CAWSPGLYGYTF. In DNA, the CDR3 is TGTGCCTGGAGTCCGGGACTTTATGGCTACACCTTC.

The chain recombines TRBV18 with TRBJ1-1; possibly TRBD1 for D (6 bases). V was shortened by 1 base and J by 10 bases, with 10 bases between the two germline ends. Per the germline V gene, CDR1 is KGHSH and CDR2 is LQKENI. CDR3 length: 12 amino acids. The CDR3 here is CASSPQGERAFF. The CDR3 nucleotides read TGTGCCAGCTCACCACAGGGGGAAAGAGCTTTCTTT. Filled out from reference TRBV18 and TRBJ1-1, the complete variable domain reads NAGVMQNPRHLVRRRGQEARLRCSPMKGHSHVYWYRQLPEEGLKFMVYLQKENIIDESGMPKERFSAEFPKEGPSILRIQQVVRGDSAAYFCASSPQGERAFFGQGTRLTVV.

This clone was observed a handful of times. This chain uses TRBV18 with TRBJ2-7; perhaps TRBD2 as D (6 bases). Per germline, CDR1 KGHSH and CDR2 LQKENI. With 4 bases removed from V and 6 bases from J, the gap between germline ends came to 16 bases. CDR3 length equals 14 residues. CDR3 DNA: TGTGCCAGCTCACGGGACTTAGATGAGCGCGAGCAGTACTTC. Its protein is CASSRDLDEREQYF.

The J gene is TRBJ1-3, the V gene TRBV4-2; 8 bases match TRBD1. CDR3 size: 16 residues. V lost 0 bases to trimming and J lost 3 bases; unmatched junction nucleotides: 4. Germline assignment: CDR1 LGHNA and CDR2 YNFKEQ. CDR3 region: CASSQDETGVGNTIYF. CDR3 DNA sequence: TGTGCCAGCAGCCAAGATGAGACAGGGGTTGGAAACACCATATATTTT.

The chain combines TRBV10-1 with TRBJ1-1, with D possibly being TRBD1 (6 bases). CDR3 size: 14 residues. The germline gives CDR1 WNHNN, CDR2 SYGVQD (reference sequence). V was pared by 6 bases and J by 4 bases, with 15 bases between. The CDR3 protein is CASRADRTSTEAFF. The CDR3, as DNA: TGCGCCAGCAGGGCTGACAGGACTTCCACTGAAGCTTTCTTT.

This chain joins TRBV5-1 and TRBJ1-2; 8 bases fit TRBD1. V gave up 0 bases and J gave up 4 bases; unmatched junction bases: 2. Germline-derived CDR1 and CDR2 are SGHRS and YFSETQ. The CDR3 spans 14 residues. The CDR3, as DNA: TGCGCCAGCAGCTTGGAGGGACAGGTCTATGGCTACACCTTC. This encodes CASSLEGQVYGYTF.

This chain joins TRBV11-2 and TRBJ2-1, with 12 positions matching TRBD2. CDR1 and CDR2 (germline): SGHAT, FQNNGV. Trimming took 5 bases from V and 0 from J; bases not matched to a gene: 11. The CDR3 has 19 residues. CDR3 region: CASSPPGTSGPSSYNEQFF. The DNA of the CDR3 is TGTGCCAGCAGCCCCCCCGGGACTAGCGGGCCGAGCTCCTACAATGAGCAGTTCTTC. The entire variable domain, with the rest obtained from reference TRBV11-2 and TRBJ2-1, is as follows: EAGVAQSPRYKIIEKRQSVAFWCNPISGHATLYWYQQILGQGPKLLIQFQNNGVVDDSQLPKDRFSAERLKGVDSTLKIQPAKLEDSAVYLCASSPPGTSGPSSYNEQFFGPGTRLTVL.

V and J are TRBV27 and TRBJ1-2, with TRBD1 matching 8 bases. From germline, CDR1 is MNHEY and CDR2 SMNVEV (reference sequence). V was clipped by 5 bases and J by 2 bases; unmatched bases: 10. The CDR3 has 16 amino acids. The CDR3 reads CASSAQGGGQNYGYTF. For the CDR3, the DNA is TGTGCCAGCAGTGCACAGGGGGGGGGACAGAACTATGGCTACACCTTC.

CDR3 in amino acids: CATSSGPQETQYF. The DNA for the CDR3 is TGTGCCACCAGCTCTGGGCCCCAAGAGACCCAGTACTTC. The chain combines TRBV15 with TRBJ2-5, with D uncertain. The CDR3 consists of 13 residues. Trimming removed 5 bases at V and 1 base at J, with 8 bases between. Germline-derived CDR1 and CDR2 are LNHNV and YYDKDF (reference sequence).

The rearrangement links TRBV11-2 to TRBJ1-2; 9 bases match TRBD1. The CDR3 runs to 13 residues. Germline V gene sequence: CDR1 SGHAT, CDR2 FQNNGV. Trimming cost V 6 bases and J 4 bases; bases outside gene matches: 3. CDR3 amino acids: CASSVGQGYGYTF. CDR3 in DNA: TGTGCCAGCAGTGTGGGACAGGGCTATGGCTACACCTTC.

This chain links TRBV5-1 with TRBJ2-5; 12 bases match TRBD2. The length of the CDR3 is 17 residues. V was pared by 2 bases and J by 5 bases, with 10 bases of the junction left unmatched. Germline V gene sequence: CDR1 SGHRS, CDR2 YFSETQ. The CDR3 coding sequence is TGCGCCAGCAGCTTATCCCCTAGCGGGGGGGCGAGGGAGACCCAGTACTTC. Its protein product is CASSLSPSGGARETQYF.

This chain links TRBV11-2 with TRBJ1-1; D may be TRBD1 (5 bases). CDR1 and CDR2 from the germline V gene are SGHAT and FQNNGV. The CDR3 is 13 amino acids. The ends were cut back, 7 bases at V and 4 bases at J, with 13 bases in the middle. Written as DNA, the CDR3 is TGTGCCAGCACCCAACCGGGGGGCACTGAAGCTTTCTTT. Its translation: CASTQPGGTEAFF.

This sequence joins TRBV21-1 and TRBJ2-7; the table's TRBD1 call for D was not verified on the DNA. TRBV21-1 is termed a pseudogene. The length of the CDR3 is 16 residues. CDR3: CASSKKGTGIDYEQYF. CDR3 DNA: TGTGCCAGCAGCAAGAAAGGGACAGGAATTGACTACGAGCAGTACTTC.

The rearrangement uses TRBV28 and TRBJ1-4; D unresolved. V lost 7 bases and J 8 bases, leaving 11 bases between the germline ends. Germline values: CDR1 MDHEN, CDR2 SYDVKM. There are 12 residues in the CDR3. The CDR3 loop is CASTRGGEKLFF. In DNA form, the CDR3 reads TGTGCCAGCACGCGCGGAGGCGAAAAACTGTTTTTT. The entire variable domain, with the rest obtained from reference TRBV28 and TRBJ1-4, is as follows: DVKVTQSSRYLVKRTGEKVFLECVQDMDHENMFWYRQDPGLGLRLIYFSYDVKMKEKGDIPEGYSVSREKKERFSLILESASTNQTSMYLCASTRGGEKLFFGSGTQLSVL.

The chain carries TRBV11-1 and TRBJ2-1; 12 bases are a match to TRBD2. The CDR3 has 15 residues. The V gene end was trimmed by 1 base and the J gene end by 9 bases; junction bases not matched to a gene: 4. The germline CDR1 and CDR2 sequences are SGHAT and FQDESV (reference sequence). The CDR3 coding sequence is TGTGCCAGCAGCTTAGGGACTAGCGGGATTCGTGAGCAGTTCTTC. This codes for CASSLGTSGIREQFF.

The CDR3 loop reads CASNEGYGNEKLFF. CDR3 coding DNA: TGTGCCAGCAACGAGGGTTATGGTAATGAAAAACTGTTTTTT. The chain is built from TRBV4-2 and TRBJ1-4; D not certain. The CDR3 totals 14 residues. Germline V gene sequence: CDR1 LGHNA, CDR2 YNFKEQ. V was trimmed by 7 bases and J by 4 bases, leaving 13 bases between them.

As to this clone: The sample holds other DNA sequences that translate to the same CDR3. This chain links TRBV18 with TRBJ2-3, with TRBD2 matching 10 bases. The CDR3 extends over 16 amino acids. The V gene's germline CDR1 is KGHSH and CDR2 LQKENI. V shed 0 bases, J shed 4 bases, and the junction held 4 bases outside the gene matches. Here the CDR3 DNA reads TGTGCCAGCTCACCACCGAGCGGGAGGGCCCCAGATACGCAGTATTTT. It is translated as CASSPPSGRAPDTQYF.

This chain links TRBV5-1 with TRBJ1-1; D perhaps matches TRBD1 (5 bases). Per the germline V gene, CDR1 is SGHRS and CDR2 is YFSETQ. The CDR3 length is 15 residues. Trimming took off 0 bases at V and 1 base at J, with 10 bases between the two ends. The CDR3 spells CASSLGGASNTEAFF. The CDR3 bases are TGCGCCAGCAGCTTGGGTGGGGCCTCGAACACTGAAGCTTTCTTT. The whole variable domain, remainder taken from reference TRBV5-1 and TRBJ1-1, is KAGVTQTPRYLIKTRGQQVTLSCSPISGHRSVSWYQQTPGQGLQFLFEYFSETQRNKGNFPGRFSGRQFSNSRSEMNVSTLELGDSALYLCASSLGGASNTEAFFGQGTRLTVV.

The rearrangement uses TRBV19 and TRBJ1-5; D possibly corresponds to TRBD1 (6 bases). CDR3 size: 14 residues. The V and J ends lost 9 bases and 15 bases respectively, with 27 bases between them. Germline loops: CDR1 LNHDA, CDR2 SQIVND (reference sequence). CDR3 in amino acids: CASRDTGWFGSGHF. CDR3 DNA sequence: TGTGCCAGCCGGGACACGGGATGGTTTGGATCCGGGCATTTT.

The rearrangement joins TRBV6-5 to TRBJ2-7, with 14 bases that match TRBD2. In germline, CDR1 is MNHEY, CDR2 SVGAGI. V trimming: 10 bases; J trimming: 5 bases; junction bases outside the gene matches: 4. This CDR3 is 13 amino acids long. CDR3 DNA sequence: TGTGCCACCTTGGGACTAGCGGGAGACGAGCAGTACTTC. Residues: CATLGLAGDEQYF.

CDR3 in amino acids: CACRQAVGYTF. CDR3 DNA sequence: TGTGCCTGCCGACAGGCTGTGGGCTACACCTTC. The rearrangement links TRBV30 to TRBJ1-2, with D perhaps matching TRBD1 (6 bases). The CDR3 totals 11 residues. In germline, CDR1 is GTSNPN, CDR2 SVGIG (reference sequence). Trimming left V 6 bases short and J 8 bases short, with 13 bases between.

The V and J genes are TRBV7-9 and TRBJ2-7; D is possibly TRBD1 (6 bases). This CDR3 contains 11 residues. Trimming removed 5 bases at V and 6 bases at J, with 8 bases between. The V gene's germline CDR1 is SEHNR and CDR2 FQNEAQ (reference sequence). The CDR3 is CASSEQGEQYF. CDR3 DNA: TGTGCCAGCAGCGAACAGGGCGAGCAGTACTTC.